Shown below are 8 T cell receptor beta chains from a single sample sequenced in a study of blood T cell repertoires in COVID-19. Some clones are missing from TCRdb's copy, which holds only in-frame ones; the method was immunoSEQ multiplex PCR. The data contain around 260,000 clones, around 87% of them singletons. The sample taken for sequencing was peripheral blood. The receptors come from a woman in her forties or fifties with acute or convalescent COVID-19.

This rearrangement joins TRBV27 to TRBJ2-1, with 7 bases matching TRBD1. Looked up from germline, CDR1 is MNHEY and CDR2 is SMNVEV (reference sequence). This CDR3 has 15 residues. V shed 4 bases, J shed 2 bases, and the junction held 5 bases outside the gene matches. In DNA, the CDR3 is TGTGCCAGCAGTTCCTACAGGGGCCCCTACAATGAGCAGTTCTTC. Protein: CASSSYRGPYNEQFF.

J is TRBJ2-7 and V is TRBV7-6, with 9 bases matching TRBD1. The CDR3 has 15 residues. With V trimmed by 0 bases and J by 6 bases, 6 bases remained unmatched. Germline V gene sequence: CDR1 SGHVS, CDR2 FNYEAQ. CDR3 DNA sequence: TGTGCCAGCAGCTTAGCGGGACAGGGAAGGTCCGAGCAGTACTTC. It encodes CASSLAGQGRSEQYF.

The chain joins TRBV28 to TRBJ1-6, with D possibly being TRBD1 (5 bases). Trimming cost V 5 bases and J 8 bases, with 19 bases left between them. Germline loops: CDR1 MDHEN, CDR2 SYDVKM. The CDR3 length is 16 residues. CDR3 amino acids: CASSTPRRVGDSPLHF. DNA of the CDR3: TGTGCCAGCAGTACTCCCCGCAGGGTTGGAGATTCACCCCTCCACTTT.

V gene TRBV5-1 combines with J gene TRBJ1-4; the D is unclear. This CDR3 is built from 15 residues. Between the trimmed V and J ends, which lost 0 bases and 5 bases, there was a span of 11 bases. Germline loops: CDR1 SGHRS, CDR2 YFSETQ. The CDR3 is CASSLDGQPNEKLFF. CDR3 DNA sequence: TGCGCCAGCAGCTTGGATGGCCAACCCAATGAAAAACTGTTTTTT.

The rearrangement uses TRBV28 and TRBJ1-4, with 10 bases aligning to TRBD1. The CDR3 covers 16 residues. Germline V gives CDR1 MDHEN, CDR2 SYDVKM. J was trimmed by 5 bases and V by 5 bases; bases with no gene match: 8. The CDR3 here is CASSPYGTGENEKLFF. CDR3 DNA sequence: TGTGCCAGCAGTCCCTATGGGACAGGGGAAAATGAAAAACTGTTTTTT.

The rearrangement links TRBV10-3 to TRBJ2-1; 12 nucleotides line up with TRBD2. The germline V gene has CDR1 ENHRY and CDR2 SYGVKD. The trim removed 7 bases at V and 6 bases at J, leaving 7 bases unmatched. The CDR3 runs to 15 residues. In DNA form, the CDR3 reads TGTGCCATCACCCCAACTAGCGGGAGGCCCAATGAGCAGTTCTTC. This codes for CAITPTSGRPNEQFF.

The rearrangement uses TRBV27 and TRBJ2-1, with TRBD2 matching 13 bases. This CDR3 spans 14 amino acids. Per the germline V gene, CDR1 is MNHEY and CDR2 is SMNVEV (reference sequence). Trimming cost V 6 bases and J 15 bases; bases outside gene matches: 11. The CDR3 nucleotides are TGTGCCAGCAGACTGACTAGCGGGAGGTCGGAAGGGTTCTTC. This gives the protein CASRLTSGRSEGFF.

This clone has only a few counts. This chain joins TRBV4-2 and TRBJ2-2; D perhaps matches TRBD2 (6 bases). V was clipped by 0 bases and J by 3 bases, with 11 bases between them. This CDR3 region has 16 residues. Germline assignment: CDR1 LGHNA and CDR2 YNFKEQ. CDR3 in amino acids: CASSQEGTSYTGELFF. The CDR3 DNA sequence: TGTGCCAGCAGCCAAGAAGGGACTTCATACACCGGGGAGCTGTTTTTT.